This T cell receptor (beta chain) was sequenced during a study of blood T cells in healthy people across ages. Study findings and constraints: Age brought a roughly linear fall in TCR beta diversity measured per million T cells. Changes seen in expanded clonotypes were possibly confounded by donor CMV status left unknown. Naive T cell percentage showed a strong correlation with TCR beta diversity.

With a J-beta primer mix and a sample-barcoded 5' primer, a second PCR ran about 7 to 11 cycles. Any given sample supplied a minimum of 2.5 million CDR3-containing paired-end reads. TCRdb called the 5' RACE reads again in MiXCR, with one record for every CDR3 protein. Of roughly 1,500,000 distinct CDR3 sequences listed, roughly 32% were seen once; the top ten hold around 11%. Worth noting for this clonotype: Its antigen is undetermined.

Germline V gives CDR1 MNHEY, CDR2 SMNVEV (reference sequence). With V trimmed by 5 bases and J by 1 base, 7 bases remained unmatched. The CDR3 has 16 residues. The specimen sequenced was blood. The sequence came from a woman aged 30 to 39 in good health. The rearrangement links TRBV27 to TRBJ2-5; 10 bases are shared with TRBD2. CDR3 coding DNA: TGTGCCAGCAGTAAGCTAGCGGGGGCCCTCCAAGAGACCCAGTACTTC. It specifies CASSKLAGALQETQYF.